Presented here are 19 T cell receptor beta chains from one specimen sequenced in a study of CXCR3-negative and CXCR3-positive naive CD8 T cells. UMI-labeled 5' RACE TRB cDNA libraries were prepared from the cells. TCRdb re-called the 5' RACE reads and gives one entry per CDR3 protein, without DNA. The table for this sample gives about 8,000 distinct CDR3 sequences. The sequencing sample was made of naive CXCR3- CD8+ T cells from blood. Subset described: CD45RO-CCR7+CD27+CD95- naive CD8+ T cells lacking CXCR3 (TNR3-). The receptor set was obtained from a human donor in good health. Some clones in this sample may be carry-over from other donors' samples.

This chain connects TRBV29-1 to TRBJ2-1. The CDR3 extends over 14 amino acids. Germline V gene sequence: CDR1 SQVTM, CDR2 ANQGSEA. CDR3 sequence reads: CSVVTGEAYNEQFF.

Here the CDR3 reads CASSTWAEETQYF. The chain carries TRBV11-2 and TRBJ2-5; the TCRdb call, TRBD1, lacks DNA for checking. The germline CDR1 and CDR2 sequences are SGHAT and FQNNGV. The CDR3 has 13 residues.

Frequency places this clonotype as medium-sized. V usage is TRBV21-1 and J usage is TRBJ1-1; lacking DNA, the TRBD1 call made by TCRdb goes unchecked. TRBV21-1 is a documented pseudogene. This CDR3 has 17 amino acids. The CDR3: CASSKDTRAGVNTEAFF.

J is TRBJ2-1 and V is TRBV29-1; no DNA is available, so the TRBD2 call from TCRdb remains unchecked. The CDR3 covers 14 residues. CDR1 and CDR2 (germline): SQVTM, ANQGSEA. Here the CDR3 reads CSVCSGSSYNEQFF.

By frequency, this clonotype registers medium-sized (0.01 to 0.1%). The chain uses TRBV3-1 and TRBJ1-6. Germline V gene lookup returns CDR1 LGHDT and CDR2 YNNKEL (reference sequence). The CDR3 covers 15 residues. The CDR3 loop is CASSQGRDYNSPLHF.

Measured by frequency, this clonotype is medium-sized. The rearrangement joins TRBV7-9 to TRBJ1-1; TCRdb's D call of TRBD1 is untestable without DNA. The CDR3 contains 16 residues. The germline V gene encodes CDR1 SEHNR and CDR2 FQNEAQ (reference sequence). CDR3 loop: CASSSGTGSFHTEAFF.

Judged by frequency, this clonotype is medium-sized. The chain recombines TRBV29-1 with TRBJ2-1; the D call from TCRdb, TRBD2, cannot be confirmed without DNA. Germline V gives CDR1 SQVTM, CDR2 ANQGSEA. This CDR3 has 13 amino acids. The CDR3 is CSVEGLRINEQFF.

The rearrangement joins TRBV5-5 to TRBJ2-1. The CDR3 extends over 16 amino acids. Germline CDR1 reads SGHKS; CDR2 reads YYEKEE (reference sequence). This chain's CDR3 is CASSLVVGVTYNEQFF. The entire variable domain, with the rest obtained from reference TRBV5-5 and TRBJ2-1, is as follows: DAGVTQSPTHLIKTRGQQVTLRCSPISGHKSVSWYQQVLGQGPQFIFQYYEKEERGRGNFPDRFSARQFPNYSSELNVNALLLGDSALYLCASSLVVGVTYNEQFFGPGTRLTVL.

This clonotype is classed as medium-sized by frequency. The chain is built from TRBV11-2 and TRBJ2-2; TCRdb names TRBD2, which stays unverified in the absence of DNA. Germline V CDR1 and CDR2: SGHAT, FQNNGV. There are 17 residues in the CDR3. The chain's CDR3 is CASTILEASGNTGELFF.

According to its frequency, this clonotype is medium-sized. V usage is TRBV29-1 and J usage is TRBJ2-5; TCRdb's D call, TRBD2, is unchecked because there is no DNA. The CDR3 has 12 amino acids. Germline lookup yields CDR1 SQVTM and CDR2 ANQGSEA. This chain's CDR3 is CSVYSGQETQYF.

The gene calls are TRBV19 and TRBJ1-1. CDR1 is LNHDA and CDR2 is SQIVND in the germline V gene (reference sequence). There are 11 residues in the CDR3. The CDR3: CASRKKTEAFF.

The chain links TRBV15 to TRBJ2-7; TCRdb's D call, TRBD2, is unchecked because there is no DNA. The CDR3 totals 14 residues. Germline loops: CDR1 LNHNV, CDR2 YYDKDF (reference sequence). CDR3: CATSRTSGAYEQYF.

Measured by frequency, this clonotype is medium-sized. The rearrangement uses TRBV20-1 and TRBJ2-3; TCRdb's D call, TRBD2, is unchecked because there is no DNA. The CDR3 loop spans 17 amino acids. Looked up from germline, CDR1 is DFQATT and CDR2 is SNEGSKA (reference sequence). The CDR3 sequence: CSARLILTGTFTDTQYF.

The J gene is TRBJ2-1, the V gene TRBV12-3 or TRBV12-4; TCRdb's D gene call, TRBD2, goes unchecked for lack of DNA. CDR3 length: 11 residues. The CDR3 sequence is CSGRRGNEQFF.

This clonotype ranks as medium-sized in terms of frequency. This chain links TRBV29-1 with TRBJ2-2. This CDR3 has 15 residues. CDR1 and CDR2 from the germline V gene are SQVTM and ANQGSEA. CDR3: CSVEDAAKNTGELFF.

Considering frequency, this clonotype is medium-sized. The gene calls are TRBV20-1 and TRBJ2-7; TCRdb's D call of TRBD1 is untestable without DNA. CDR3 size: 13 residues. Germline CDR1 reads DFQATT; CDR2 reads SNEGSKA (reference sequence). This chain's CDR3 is CSARGGGSYEQYF.

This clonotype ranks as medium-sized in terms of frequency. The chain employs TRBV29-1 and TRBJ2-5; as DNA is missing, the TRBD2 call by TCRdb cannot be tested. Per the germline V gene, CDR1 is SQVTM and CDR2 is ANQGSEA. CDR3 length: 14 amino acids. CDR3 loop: CSVEAGVYQETQYF.

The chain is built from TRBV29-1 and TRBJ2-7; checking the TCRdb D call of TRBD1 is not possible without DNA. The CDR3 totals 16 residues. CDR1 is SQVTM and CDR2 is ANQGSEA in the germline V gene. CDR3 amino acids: CSVAGSDARQGREQYF.

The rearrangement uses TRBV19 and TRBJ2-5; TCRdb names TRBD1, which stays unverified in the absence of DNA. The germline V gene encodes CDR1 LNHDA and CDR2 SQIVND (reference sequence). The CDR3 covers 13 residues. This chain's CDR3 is CASSIRTEETQYF.